This T cell receptor beta chain was recorded in a study of blood T cell repertoires in COVID-19. Study-wide context: Collection of acute and convalescent COVID-19 samples took place in the United States, Italy and Spain. T cells, B-cell-depleted T cells, or PBMCs supplied cDNA or gDNA.

CDR1 is PRHDT, CDR2 FYEKMQ, per germline (reference sequence). The V and J ends lost 4 bases and 4 bases, in that order; junction bases with no gene match: 6. This CDR3 is 14 amino acids long. Only in-frame clones appear in the TCRdb table, and some are missing; sequencing was by immunoSEQ multiplex PCR. In the table there are some 230,000 clones, around 84% of which are singletons. This chain uses TRBV13 with TRBJ2-5; TRBD2 matches at 7 bases. The TCR originated in a woman aged 55 to 70 who had recovered from COVID-19. The sequenced sample consisted of peripheral blood. The CDR3 DNA reads as TGTGCCAGCAGCTCCGGGACTACAGTAGAGACCCAGTACTTC. Protein: CASSSGTTVETQYF.